Listed here are 7 T cell receptor beta chains from one sample, sequenced in a study of blood T cell repertoires in COVID-19. Profiling relied on immunoSEQ multiplex PCR, and the TCRdb table lists in-frame clones only, not all of them. This table has approximately 120,000 clones, 70% to 85% appearing once. Specimen: peripheral blood. These receptors were obtained from a woman older than 75 with active or convalescent COVID-19.

In this sample, this clone turned up once. The chain employs TRBV6-2 or TRBV6-3 and TRBJ1-1; D is unclear. Germline V gene sequence: CDR1 MNHEY, CDR2 SVGEGT. The CDR3 totals 13 residues. Trimming pared 0 bases from V and 4 bases from J, leaving 6 bases between. The DNA for the CDR3 is TGTGCCAGCAGTTACTCGACTCGCACTGAAGCTTTCTTT. It specifies CASSYSTRTEAFF.

V usage is TRBV7-2 and J usage is TRBJ2-7; D might be TRBD2 (5 bases). The CDR3 consists of 15 residues. The V end lost 1 base, the J end lost 4 bases, and 14 bases lay between the germline ends. Germline V gene sequence: CDR1 SGHTA, CDR2 FQGNSA. The CDR3 nucleotides read TGTGCCAGCAGCTTAGACCCGGGAATATTTTACGAGCAGTACTTC. Amino acids: CASSLDPGIFYEQYF.

V gene TRBV11-2 combines with J gene TRBJ2-5; D call uncertain. V was cut by 5 bases and J by 0 bases, with 13 bases left in between. Germline V CDR1 and CDR2: SGHAT, FQNNGV. This CDR3 contains 15 residues. DNA of the CDR3: TGTGCCAGCAGCCCACCTACTGTGTACCAAGAGACCCAGTACTTC. Encoded protein: CASSPPTVYQETQYF.

The chain joins TRBV6-5 to TRBJ1-5; 7 bases match TRBD1. The CDR3 consists of 14 residues. Germline-derived CDR1 and CDR2 are MNHEY and SVGAGI. V was pared by 0 bases and J by 5 bases, with 1 base of the junction left unmatched. This CDR3 is CASSYSRGYQPQHF. The CDR3 DNA is TGTGCCAGCAGTTACTCCAGGGGGTATCAGCCCCAGCATTTT.

The chain employs TRBV7-2 and TRBJ2-5; no firm D call. Germline lookup yields CDR1 SGHTA and CDR2 FQGNSA. V was cut by 3 bases and J by 0 bases, with 8 bases left in between. This CDR3 comprises 14 residues. Here the CDR3 reads CASSFSYNQETQYF. Written as DNA, the CDR3 is TGTGCCAGCAGCTTTTCTTACAACCAAGAGACCCAGTACTTC.

The V call is TRBV7-3, the J call TRBJ2-6; D is perhaps TRBD2 (5 bases). The CDR3 runs to 15 residues. CDR1 is SGHTA, CDR2 FQGTGA, per germline. Trimming pared 5 bases from V and 0 bases from J, leaving 8 bases between. The CDR3: CASSPGSSGANVLTF. CDR3 in DNA: TGTGCCAGCAGCCCGGGGAGCTCTGGGGCCAACGTCCTGACTTTC.

V usage is TRBV7-9 and J usage is TRBJ1-1, with no clear D. The V gene's germline CDR1 is SEHNR and CDR2 FQNEAQ (reference sequence). Trimming shortened V by 5 bases and J by 6 bases, and 22 bases separated the two germline ends. The CDR3 consists of 16 residues. CDR3 sequence: CASSQGGSGKISEAFF. CDR3 in DNA: TGTGCCAGCAGCCAAGGAGGGTCCGGGAAGATCTCTGAAGCTTTCTTT.